This TCR beta chain was sequenced in a study of response to subunit inactivated influenza vaccine. General study results and limits: The authors suggested that every seasonal influenza vaccination recruits few new T cells.

This clonotype came up a few times. Antigen specificity is unknown. Trimming left V 6 bases short and J 2 bases short, with 10 bases between. CDR3 length: 13 amino acids. The germline gives CDR1 MDHEN, CDR2 SYDVKM. TCRdb re-derived calls from the RT-PCR reads in MiXCR, one entry per CDR3 protein. This sample carries roughly 570,000 distinct CDR3 sequences, 10% to 15% of them seen once, and the ten largest clones take less than 15%. The V and J genes are TRBV28 and TRBJ2-5; D assignment may be TRBD1 or TRBD2 (5 bases each). The sequences come from PBMCs from blood, collected 35 to 45 days after vaccination. This receptor was taken from a man aged 50 to 59 who received an inactivated influenza vaccine. Here the CDR3 DNA reads TGTGCCAGCAGGTCCGGGGCTCAAGAGACCCAGTACTTC. Translating it yields CASRSGAQETQYF.